Listed below are T cell receptor beta chains from one sample, sequenced in a study of control samples from healthy donors and cancer patients. TCRdb's table, derived via immunoSEQ multiplex PCR, lists solely in-frame clones and lacks some. The sample includes roughly 220,000 clones, roughly 94% of them seen just once. Sequencing was performed on blood. All receptors derive from a man aged 45 to 65 in good health. The CDR3 runs from the conserved cysteine through the conserved F or W. Fields, in order: clone size, D gene, J gene, V gene, CDR3 protein, CDR3 DNA. D genes are given only for firm matches. The listing skips clone size in some rows; elsewhere it reads once, few, many or a size class.

clone_size: -
d_call: -
j_call: TRBJ2-1
v_call: TRBV28
cdr3_aa: CASTGDSYNEQFF
cdr3_nt: TGTGCCAGCACGGGGGACTCCTACAATGAGCAGTTCTTC

clone_size: -
d_call: -
j_call: TRBJ2-6
v_call: TRBV6-2/TRBV6-3
cdr3_aa: CASSSFLGGGSSGANVLTF
cdr3_nt: TGTGCCAGCAGCTCCTTCCTGGGGGGCGGGAGCTCTGGGGCCAACGTCCTGACTTTC

clone_size: -
d_call: -
j_call: TRBJ1-5
v_call: TRBV19
cdr3_aa: CASSIERGYQPQHF
cdr3_nt: TGTGCCAGTAGTATAGAAAGAGGGTATCAGCCCCAGCATTTT

clone_size: -
d_call: TRBD1
j_call: TRBJ1-1
v_call: TRBV10-3
cdr3_aa: CAISPGQGRTEAFF
cdr3_nt: TGTGCCATCAGCCCGGGACAGGGGCGCACTGAAGCTTTCTTT

clone_size: -
d_call: TRBD2
j_call: TRBJ2-3
v_call: TRBV7-2
cdr3_aa: CASTLAGRDPYF
cdr3_nt: TGTGCCAGCACCTTAGCGGGCAGGGACCCGTATTTT

clone_size: -
d_call: TRBD2
j_call: TRBJ2-1
v_call: TRBV29-1
cdr3_aa: CSVKLEGLYRNEQFF
cdr3_nt: TGCAGCGTGAAGCTGGAGGGACTATACCGCAATGAGCAGTTCTTC

clone_size: -
d_call: -
j_call: TRBJ2-3
v_call: TRBV3-1/TRBV3-2
cdr3_aa: CASSRVTDTQYF
cdr3_nt: TGTGCCAGCAGCCGGGTCACAGATACGCAGTATTTT

clone_size: -
d_call: -
j_call: TRBJ1-2
v_call: TRBV2
cdr3_aa: CASSEQGSAGYTF
cdr3_nt: TGTGCCAGCAGTGAACAGGGGTCTGCTGGCTACACCTTC

clone_size: -
d_call: -
j_call: TRBJ1-5
v_call: TRBV28
cdr3_aa: CASGGTTQPQHF
cdr3_nt: TGTGCCAGTGGGGGGACAACTCAGCCCCAGCATTTT

clone_size: -
d_call: -
j_call: TRBJ2-7
v_call: TRBV28
cdr3_aa: CASSFEGGPVYEQYF
cdr3_nt: TGTGCCAGCAGTTTTGAGGGGGGGCCCGTCTACGAGCAGTACTTC

clone_size: -
d_call: -
j_call: TRBJ2-1
v_call: TRBV7-2
cdr3_aa: CASSQSRNNEQFF
cdr3_nt: TGTGCCAGCAGCCAGAGTCGGAACAATGAGCAGTTCTTC

clone_size: few
d_call: -
j_call: TRBJ1-5
v_call: TRBV6-6
cdr3_aa: CASSTPGPQPQHF
cdr3_nt: TGTGCCAGCAGTACTCCAGGGCCCCAGCCCCAGCATTTT

clone_size: -
d_call: -
j_call: TRBJ2-3
v_call: TRBV5-1
cdr3_aa: CASARRGVGDTQYF
cdr3_nt: TGCGCCAGCGCCCGGAGGGGGGTGGGAGATACGCAGTATTTT

clone_size: -
d_call: -
j_call: TRBJ1-1
v_call: TRBV9
cdr3_aa: CASSVVPVSEAFF
cdr3_nt: TGTGCCAGCAGCGTAGTCCCGGTTTCTGAAGCTTTCTTT

clone_size: -
d_call: -
j_call: TRBJ1-5
v_call: TRBV7-2
cdr3_aa: CASSLFRQPQHF
cdr3_nt: TGTGCCAGCAGCTTGTTTCGTCAGCCCCAGCATTTT

clone_size: -
d_call: -
j_call: TRBJ1-2
v_call: TRBV28
cdr3_aa: CASTPATVNYGYTF
cdr3_nt: TGTGCCAGCACCCCGGCGACAGTTAACTATGGCTACACCTTC

clone_size: -
d_call: -
j_call: TRBJ1-1
v_call: TRBV4-1
cdr3_aa: CASSQSRGLRTEAFF
cdr3_nt: TGCGCCAGCAGCCAATCCAGGGGCCTCCGCACTGAAGCTTTCTTT

clone_size: -
d_call: TRBD2
j_call: TRBJ2-1
v_call: TRBV6-5
cdr3_aa: CASNLGTSGSNEQFF
cdr3_nt: TGTGCCAGCAACCTCGGGACTAGCGGCTCCAATGAGCAGTTCTTC

clone_size: once
d_call: -
j_call: TRBJ2-5
v_call: TRBV5-1
cdr3_aa: CASSPTPTSLETQYF
cdr3_nt: TGCGCCAGCAGCCCTACCCCCACTAGCCTGGAGACCCAGTACTTC

clone_size: -
d_call: -
j_call: TRBJ1-2
v_call: TRBV5-5
cdr3_aa: CASSLATRYGYTF
cdr3_nt: TGTGCCAGCAGCTTGGCCACCCGGTATGGCTACACCTTC

clone_size: -
d_call: TRBD1
j_call: TRBJ1-2
v_call: TRBV6-6
cdr3_aa: CASSYGQGMGNYGYTF
cdr3_nt: TGTGCCAGCAGTTACGGACAGGGAATGGGTAACTATGGCTACACCTTC

clone_size: -
d_call: -
j_call: TRBJ1-6
v_call: TRBV28
cdr3_aa: CASSRPARGDNNSPLHF
cdr3_nt: TGTGCCAGCAGTCGCCCCGCCCGGGGGGACAATAATTCACCCCTCCACTTT

clone_size: -
d_call: -
j_call: TRBJ1-1
v_call: TRBV2
cdr3_aa: CASSERGQDYTEAFF
cdr3_nt: TGTGCCAGCAGTGAAAGAGGGCAGGACTACACTGAAGCTTTCTTT

clone_size: -
d_call: -
j_call: TRBJ1-1
v_call: TRBV3-1/TRBV3-2
cdr3_aa: CASRSTVMNTEAFF
cdr3_nt: TGTGCCAGCAGGTCTACGGTAATGAACACTGAAGCTTTCTTT

clone_size: -
d_call: -
j_call: TRBJ1-3
v_call: TRBV2
cdr3_aa: CASSLTGNTIYF
cdr3_nt: TGTGCCAGCAGCTTGACTGGAAACACCATATATTTT

clone_size: -
d_call: -
j_call: TRBJ2-2
v_call: TRBV28
cdr3_aa: CASRLTGRELFF
cdr3_nt: TGTGCCAGCAGGCTCACAGGGAGGGAGCTGTTTTTT

clone_size: once
d_call: -
j_call: TRBJ2-7
v_call: TRBV27
cdr3_aa: CASSLSTGKQYF
cdr3_nt: TGTGCCAGCAGTTTATCTACAGGGAAGCAGTACTTC

clone_size: -
d_call: -
j_call: TRBJ1-1
v_call: TRBV7-8
cdr3_aa: CASSSTLNTEAFF
cdr3_nt: TGTGCCAGCAGCTCAACTCTGAACACTGAAGCTTTCTTT

clone_size: -
d_call: TRBD2
j_call: TRBJ2-2
v_call: TRBV24-1
cdr3_aa: CATSERTSRELFF
cdr3_nt: TGTGCCACCAGTGAAAGGACTAGCCGGGAGCTGTTTTTT

clone_size: -
d_call: -
j_call: TRBJ1-1
v_call: TRBV27
cdr3_aa: CASRGRLAEAFF
cdr3_nt: TGTGCCAGCAGGGGAAGGTTGGCTGAAGCTTTCTTT

clone_size: -
d_call: TRBD1
j_call: TRBJ1-5
v_call: TRBV28
cdr3_aa: CASSPGTGHQPQHF
cdr3_nt: TGTGCCAGCAGCCCTGGGACAGGGCATCAGCCCCAGCATTTT

clone_size: -
d_call: -
j_call: TRBJ2-5
v_call: TRBV5-1
cdr3_aa: CASSSGTQQETQYF
cdr3_nt: TGCGCCAGCAGCTCCGGGACCCAACAAGAGACCCAGTACTTC

clone_size: once
d_call: TRBD1
j_call: TRBJ1-1
v_call: TRBV7-2
cdr3_aa: CASSEGAGMNTEAFF
cdr3_nt: TGTGCCAGCAGCGAGGGGGCTGGAATGAACACTGAAGCTTTCTTT

clone_size: -
d_call: TRBD1
j_call: TRBJ1-6
v_call: TRBV5-6
cdr3_aa: CASSQGARNSPLHF
cdr3_nt: TGTGCCAGCAGCCAGGGGGCGCGGAATTCACCCCTCCACTTT

clone_size: -
d_call: TRBD1
j_call: TRBJ1-2
v_call: TRBV4-1
cdr3_aa: CASSQYAGGRFYGYTF
cdr3_nt: TGCGCCAGCAGCCAGTATGCAGGGGGCCGTTTTTATGGCTACACCTTC

clone_size: -
d_call: TRBD1
j_call: TRBJ2-2
v_call: TRBV7-9
cdr3_aa: CASSIPLTGLGTGELFF
cdr3_nt: TGTGCCAGCAGCATCCCTTTGACAGGGCTCGGCACCGGGGAGCTGTTTTTT

clone_size: -
d_call: TRBD1
j_call: TRBJ1-3
v_call: TRBV5-1
cdr3_aa: CASSSTGGSGNTIYF
cdr3_nt: TGCGCCAGCAGCTCGACAGGGGGCTCTGGAAACACCATATATTTT

clone_size: -
d_call: -
j_call: TRBJ1-5
v_call: TRBV27
cdr3_aa: CASSLSGDSQPQHF
cdr3_nt: TGTGCCAGCAGTTTATCGGGGGATAGTCAGCCCCAGCATTTT

clone_size: -
d_call: TRBD1
j_call: TRBJ1-5
v_call: TRBV28
cdr3_aa: CASIPGQVDGQPQHF
cdr3_nt: TGTGCCAGCATCCCCGGACAGGTCGATGGTCAGCCCCAGCATTTT

clone_size: -
d_call: TRBD2
j_call: TRBJ2-2
v_call: TRBV4-3
cdr3_aa: CASRLAGAGGELFF
cdr3_nt: TGCGCCAGCAGACTAGCGGGGGCGGGCGGGGAGCTGTTTTTT

clone_size: -
d_call: -
j_call: TRBJ2-1
v_call: TRBV5-4
cdr3_aa: CASSLPLGTGVEQFF
cdr3_nt: TGTGCCAGCAGCCTACCCTTAGGGACCGGGGTTGAGCAGTTCTTC

clone_size: -
d_call: -
j_call: TRBJ1-1
v_call: TRBV29-1
cdr3_aa: CSVEEPRGRATEAFF
cdr3_nt: TGCAGCGTTGAAGAACCCCGAGGGAGGGCCACTGAAGCTTTCTTT

clone_size: -
d_call: TRBD2
j_call: TRBJ2-3
v_call: TRBV7-2
cdr3_aa: CASAPGSGGADTQYF
cdr3_nt: TGTGCCAGCGCTCCAGGCAGCGGGGGGGCAGATACGCAGTATTTT

clone_size: -
d_call: TRBD1
j_call: TRBJ1-2
v_call: TRBV10-3
cdr3_aa: CAISEGTAYGYTF
cdr3_nt: TGTGCCATCAGCGAAGGGACAGCCTATGGCTACACCTTC

clone_size: -
d_call: -
j_call: TRBJ1-4
v_call: TRBV2
cdr3_aa: CASVWTAATNEKLFF
cdr3_nt: TGTGCCAGCGTATGGACAGCCGCAACTAATGAAAAACTGTTTTTT